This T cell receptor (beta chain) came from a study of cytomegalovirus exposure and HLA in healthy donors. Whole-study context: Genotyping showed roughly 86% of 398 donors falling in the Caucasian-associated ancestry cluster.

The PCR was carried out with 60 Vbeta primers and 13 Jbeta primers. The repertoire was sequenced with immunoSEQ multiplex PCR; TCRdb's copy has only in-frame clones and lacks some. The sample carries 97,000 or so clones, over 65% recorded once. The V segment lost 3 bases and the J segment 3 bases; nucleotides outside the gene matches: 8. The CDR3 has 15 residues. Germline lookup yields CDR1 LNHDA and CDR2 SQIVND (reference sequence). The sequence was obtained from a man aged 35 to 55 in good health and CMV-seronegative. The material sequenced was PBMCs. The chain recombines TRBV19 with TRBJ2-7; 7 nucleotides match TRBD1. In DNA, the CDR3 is TGTGCCAGTAGTATTAGCCAGGGGGTGCTCTACGAGCAGTACTTC. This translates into CASSISQGVLYEQYF. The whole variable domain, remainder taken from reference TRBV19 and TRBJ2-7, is DGGITQSPKYLFRKEGQNVTLSCEQNLNHDAMYWYRQDPGQGLRLIYYSQIVNDFQKGDIAEGYSVSREKKESFPLTVTSAQKNPTAFYLCASSISQGVLYEQYFGPGTRLTVT.